The 3 T cell receptor beta chains given below trace back to one sample, sequenced in a study of metastatic and nonmetastatic thyroid tumors. Patients were all untreated before their thyroid surgery. TCRdb used MiXCR to call clones anew from the PCR reads. This sample carries tens of thousands of clones, over 20% of them seen once, and the ten largest clones take about 7.9%. The sample comprised blood. These receptors were collected from a female donor with papillary thyroid cancer or a benign thyroid nodule (not recorded which). Some clones in this sample may be carry-over from other donors' samples.

This clone was recorded many times. V is TRBV3-1 and J is TRBJ2-7; D is possibly TRBD1 or TRBD2 (5 bases each). Germline V gives CDR1 LGHDT, CDR2 YNNKEL (reference sequence). Trimming removed 4 bases from V and 6 bases from J, with 16 bases in between. The CDR3 is 14 amino acids. The CDR3 loop reads CASSRDGSSGEQYF. The CDR3, as DNA: TGTGCCAGCAGCCGGGACGGATCTTCGGGCGAGCAGTACTTC.

Concerning this clone itself: No conserved phenylalanine or tryptophan is present at the end of the CDR3, so a read error is the likely explanation. J is TRBJ2-1 and V is TRBV6-1; no clear D. The CDR3 consists of 14 residues. Germline assignment: CDR1 MNHNS and CDR2 SASEGT. CDR3 sequence: CASTGYPSCNEQFS. CDR3 nucleotide sequence: TGTGCCAGCACCGGTTATCCGTCCTGCAATGAGCAGTTCTCC.

The chain couples TRBV24-1 to TRBJ2-7, with 9 bases identical to TRBD1. CDR1 KGHDR and CDR2 SFDVKD come from the germline V gene. CDR3 length: 17 amino acids. V gave up 5 bases and J gave up 2 bases; unmatched junction bases: 12. The DNA of the CDR3 is TGTGCCACCAGTGGTACTTACAGTGACAGGGGGGCCTACGAGCAGTACTTC. This codes for CATSGTYSDRGAYEQYF.